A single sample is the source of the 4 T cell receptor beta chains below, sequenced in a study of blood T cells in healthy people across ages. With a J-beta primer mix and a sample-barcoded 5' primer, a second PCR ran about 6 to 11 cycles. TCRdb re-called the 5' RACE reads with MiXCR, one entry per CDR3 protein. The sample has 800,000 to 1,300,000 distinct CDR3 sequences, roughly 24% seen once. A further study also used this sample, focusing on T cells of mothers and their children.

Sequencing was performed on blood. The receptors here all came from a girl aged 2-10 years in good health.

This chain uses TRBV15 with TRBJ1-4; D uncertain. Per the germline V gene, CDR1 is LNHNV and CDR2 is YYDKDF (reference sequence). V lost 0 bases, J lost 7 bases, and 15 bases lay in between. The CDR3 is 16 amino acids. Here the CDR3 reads CATSRDPSGIFEKLFF. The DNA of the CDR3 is TGTGCCACCAGCAGAGATCCGTCGGGTATTTTTGAAAAACTGTTTTTT.

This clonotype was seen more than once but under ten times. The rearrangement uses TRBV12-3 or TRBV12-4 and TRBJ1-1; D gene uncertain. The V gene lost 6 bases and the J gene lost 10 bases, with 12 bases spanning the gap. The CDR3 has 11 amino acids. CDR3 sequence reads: CASSVRSRAFF. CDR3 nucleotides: TGTGCCAGCAGCGTCAGGTCTCGAGCTTTCTTT.

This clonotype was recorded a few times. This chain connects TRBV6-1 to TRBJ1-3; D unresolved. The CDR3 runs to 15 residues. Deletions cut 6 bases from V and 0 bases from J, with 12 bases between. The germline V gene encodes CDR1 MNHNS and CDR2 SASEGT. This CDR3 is CASSPYSSSGNTIYF. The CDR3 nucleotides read TGTGCCAGCAGCCCTTATTCTAGCTCTGGAAACACCATATATTTT.

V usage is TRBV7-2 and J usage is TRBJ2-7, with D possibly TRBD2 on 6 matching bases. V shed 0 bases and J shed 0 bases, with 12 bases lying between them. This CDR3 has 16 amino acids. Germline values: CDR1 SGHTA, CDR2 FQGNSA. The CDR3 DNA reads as TGTGCCAGCAGCTTAGCGCTGGCTAGCGTCTCCTACGAGCAGTACTTC. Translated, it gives CASSLALASVSYEQYF. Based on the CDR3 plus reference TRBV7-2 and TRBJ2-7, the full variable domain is GAGVSQSPSNKVTEKGKDVELRCDPISGHTALYWYRQSLGQGLEFLIYFQGNSAPDKSGLPSDRFSAERTGGSVSTLTIQRTQQEDSAVYLCASSLALASVSYEQYFGPGTRLTVT.